Listed below are T cell receptor beta chains from one sample, sequenced in a study of blood T cell repertoires in COVID-19. TCRdb's copy holds only in-frame clones and misses some; the assay was immunoSEQ multiplex PCR. The sample contains 400,000 to 550,000 clones, roughly 87% of which appear only once. The sample taken for sequencing was PBMCs or T cells enriched from blood (not recorded which). The receptors stem from a young woman with acute COVID-19. The CDR3 runs from the conserved cysteine through the conserved F or W. D genes are given only for firm matches. Rows give clone size only sometimes, using once, few, many, or a class for an expanded clone.

V gene	J gene	D gene	clone size	CDR3 protein	CDR3 DNA
TRBV27	TRBJ2-7	.	few	CASTSGDGRYEQYF	TGTGCCAGCACTTCGGGGGACGGACGCTACGAGCAGTACTTC
TRBV9	TRBJ1-1	.	.	CASSVEGQLTEAFF	TGTGCCAGCAGCGTAGAAGGACAGCTCACTGAAGCTTTCTTT
TRBV6-5	TRBJ1-1	TRBD1	few	CASSWGTGHQNTEAFF	TGTGCCAGCAGTTGGGGGACAGGCCACCAGAACACTGAAGCTTTCTTT
TRBV18	TRBJ1-1	.	.	CASSQTRGTEAFF	TGTGCCAGCTCACAAACTAGAGGCACTGAAGCTTTCTTT
TRBV4-1	TRBJ2-7	.	.	CASSRNREYEQYF	TGCGCCAGCAGCCGAAATCGAGAGTACGAGCAGTACTTC
TRBV18	TRBJ2-2	TRBD1	.	CASSQTGVTGELFF	TGTGCCAGCTCACAAACAGGGGTCACCGGGGAGCTGTTTTTT
TRBV15	TRBJ2-3	.	.	CATSRDAEAGTDTQYF	TGTGCCACCAGCAGAGATGCCGAGGCAGGCACAGATACGCAGTATTTT
TRBV7-9	TRBJ2-1	TRBD2	.	CASSLVGGPRDEQFF	TGTGCCAGCAGCTTAGTGGGAGGGCCTAGGGATGAGCAGTTCTTC
TRBV7-9	TRBJ1-2	.	.	CASSYETYSNYGYTF	TGTGCCAGCAGCTATGAGACTTATTCTAACTATGGCTACACCTTC
TRBV7-9	TRBJ2-2	TRBD1	.	CASSSGQGTTGELFF	TGTGCCAGCAGCTCGGGACAGGGTACCACCGGGGAGCTGTTTTTT
TRBV5-5	TRBJ2-2	TRBD2	.	CASSPSRSGGPLGELFF	TGTGCCAGCAGCCCCTCTCGATCGGGAGGTCCCTTGGGGGAGCTGTTTTTT
TRBV28	TRBJ1-6	.	.	CASSTTVFIQPLHF	TGTGCCAGCAGCACCACAGTTTTCATTCAACCCCTCCACTTT
TRBV19	TRBJ2-2	.	.	CASKAGARTGELFF	TGTGCCAGTAAAGCAGGGGCTCGCACCGGGGAGCTGTTTTTT
TRBV19	TRBJ1-2	TRBD1	.	CASSIGGQMEHGYTF	TGTGCCAGTAGTATCGGGGGACAGATGGAGCATGGCTACACCTTC
TRBV10-1	TRBJ2-7	.	.	CASSEGGDRDYEQYF	TGCGCCAGCAGTGAGGGTGGTGATCGGGACTACGAGCAGTACTTC
TRBV7-9	TRBJ1-6	TRBD1	.	CASSLNGLTGLNSPLHF	TGTGCCAGCAGCTTGAACGGCTTGACAGGGCTTAATTCACCCCTCCACTTT
TRBV11-3	TRBJ2-3	TRBD1	.	CASSRRTGDTQYF	TGTGCCAGCAGCCGCCGGACAGGGGATACGCAGTATTTT
TRBV7-9	TRBJ2-3	.	.	CASTPGGIRRRHTTDTQYF	TGTGCCAGCACCCCGGGTGGAATCAGGAGGAGGCACACAACAGATACGCAGTATTTT
TRBV29-1	TRBJ1-1	.	once	CSVELLLVSTEAFF	TGCAGCGTTGAGCTCCTGTTAGTGAGCACTGAAGCTTTCTTT
TRBV24-1	TRBJ2-5	TRBD1	.	CATRDRGETQYF	TGTGCCACCAGGGACAGGGGAGAGACCCAGTACTTC
TRBV4-1	TRBJ1-5	TRBD1	.	CASSARQGSNQPQHF	TGCGCCAGCAGCGCACGACAGGGGAGCAATCAGCCCCAGCATTTT
TRBV14	TRBJ2-4	TRBD2	.	CASSHIGLAGVNIQYF	TGTGCCAGCAGCCACATAGGACTAGCGGGAGTTAACATTCAGTACTTC
TRBV18	TRBJ2-5	TRBD2	.	CASSPPGLAEETQYF	TGTGCCAGCTCACCACCGGGACTAGCGGAAGAGACCCAGTACTTC
TRBV4-2	TRBJ1-1	.	few	CASSQEDSSAFF	TGTGCCAGCAGCCAAGAGGACAGTTCAGCTTTCTTT
TRBV11-1	TRBJ1-1	TRBD1	few	CASSAGQGNSEAFF	TGTGCCAGCAGCGCCGGACAGGGGAACAGTGAAGCTTTCTTT
TRBV5-8	TRBJ1-2	.	few	CASSFGTYGYTF	TGTGCCAGCAGCTTTGGGACATATGGCTACACCTTC
TRBV6-5	TRBJ1-2	TRBD1	.	CASSPDRGRYYGYTF	TGTGCCAGCAGTCCAGACAGGGGGAGGTACTATGGCTACACCTTC
TRBV30	TRBJ2-7	TRBD1	.	CAWSLGTGQYF	TGTGCCTGGAGCCTTGGGACAGGGCAGTACTTC